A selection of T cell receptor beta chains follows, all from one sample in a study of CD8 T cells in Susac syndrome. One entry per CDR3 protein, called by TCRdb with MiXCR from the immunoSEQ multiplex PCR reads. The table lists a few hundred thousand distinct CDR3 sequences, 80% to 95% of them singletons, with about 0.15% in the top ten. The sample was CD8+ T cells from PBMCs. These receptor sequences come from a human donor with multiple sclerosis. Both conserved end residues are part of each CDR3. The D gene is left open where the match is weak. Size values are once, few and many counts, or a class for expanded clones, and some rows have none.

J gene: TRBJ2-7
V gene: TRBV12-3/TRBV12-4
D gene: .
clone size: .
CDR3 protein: CASSFTGPAGSYEQYF
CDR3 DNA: TGTGCCAGCAGTTTTACAGGTCCCGCGGGGTCCTACGAGCAGTACTTC

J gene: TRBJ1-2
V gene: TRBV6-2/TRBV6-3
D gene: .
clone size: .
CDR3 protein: CASSPGSSKRYGYTF
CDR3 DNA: TGTGCCAGCAGCCCCGGGTCCTCCAAGAGGTATGGCTACACCTTC

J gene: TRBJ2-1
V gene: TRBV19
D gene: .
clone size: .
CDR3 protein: CASSMQPYNEQFF
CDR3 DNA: TGTGCCAGTAGTATGCAGCCCTACAATGAGCAGTTCTTC

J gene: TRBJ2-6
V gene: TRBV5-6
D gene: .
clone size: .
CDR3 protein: CASSFGDSGANVLTF
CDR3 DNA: TGTGCCAGCAGCTTTGGGGACTCTGGGGCCAACGTCCTGACTTTC

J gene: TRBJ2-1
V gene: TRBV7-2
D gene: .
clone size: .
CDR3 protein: CASSLVGPGNEQFF
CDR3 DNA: TGTGCCAGCAGCTTAGTGGGGCCGGGTAATGAGCAGTTCTTC

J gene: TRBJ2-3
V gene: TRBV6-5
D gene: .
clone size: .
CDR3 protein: CASSGQWTDTQYF
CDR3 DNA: TGTGCCAGCAGTGGACAGTGGACAGATACGCAGTATTTT

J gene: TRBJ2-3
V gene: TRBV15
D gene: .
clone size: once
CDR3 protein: CATRGGPLDTQYF
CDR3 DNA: TGTGCCACCAGAGGGGGGCCCCTGGATACGCAGTATTTT

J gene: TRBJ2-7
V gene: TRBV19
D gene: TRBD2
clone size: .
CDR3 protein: CASSWIAGSSPYEQYF
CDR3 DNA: TGTGCCAGTAGCTGGATAGCGGGATCAAGCCCTTACGAGCAGTACTTC

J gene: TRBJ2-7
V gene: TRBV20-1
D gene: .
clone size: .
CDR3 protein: CSARGTNSYEQYF
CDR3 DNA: TGCAGTGCTAGGGGGACGAACTCCTACGAGCAGTACTTC

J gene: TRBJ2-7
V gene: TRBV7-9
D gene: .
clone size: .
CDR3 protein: CASSLVPGLERPSEQYF
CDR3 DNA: TGTGCCAGCAGCTTAGTTCCGGGACTGGAAAGACCGAGCGAGCAGTACTTC

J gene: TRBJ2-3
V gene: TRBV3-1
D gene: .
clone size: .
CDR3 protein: CASSQDRGRGWSQYF
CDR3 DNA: TGTGCCAGCAGCCAAGATCGGGGTCGGGGGTGGTCGCAGTATTTT

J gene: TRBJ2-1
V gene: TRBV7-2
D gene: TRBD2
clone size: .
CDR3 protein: CASSSLAGDNEQFF
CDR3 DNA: TGTGCCAGCAGCTCCTTAGCGGGGGACAATGAGCAGTTCTTC

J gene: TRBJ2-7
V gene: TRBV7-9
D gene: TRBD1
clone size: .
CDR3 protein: CASSQDRKGSEQYF
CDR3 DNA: TGTGCCAGCAGCCAGGACAGGAAAGGAAGCGAGCAGTACTTC

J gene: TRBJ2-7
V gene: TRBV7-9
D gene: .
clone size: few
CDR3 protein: CASSLTSSYEQYF
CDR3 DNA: TGTGCCAGCAGCCTCACTTCCTCCTACGAGCAGTACTTC

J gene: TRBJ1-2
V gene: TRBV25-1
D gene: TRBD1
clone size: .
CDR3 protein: CASSDSQFDRGYGYTF
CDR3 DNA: TGTGCCAGCAGTGACTCCCAGTTCGACAGGGGATATGGCTACACCTTC

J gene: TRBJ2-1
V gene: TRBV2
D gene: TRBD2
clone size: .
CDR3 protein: CASRDSGVSSYNEQFF
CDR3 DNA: TGTGCCAGCAGGGATAGCGGGGTAAGCTCCTACAATGAGCAGTTCTTC

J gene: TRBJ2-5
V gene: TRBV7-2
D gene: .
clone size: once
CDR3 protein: CASSIPIAETQYF
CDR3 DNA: TGTGCCAGCAGCATACCGATAGCGGAGACCCAGTACTTC

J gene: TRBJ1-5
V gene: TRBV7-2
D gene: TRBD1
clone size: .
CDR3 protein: CASSFRGLVMGDQPQHF
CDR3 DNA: TGTGCCAGCAGCTTCAGGGGGCTTGTGATGGGAGATCAGCCCCAGCATTTT

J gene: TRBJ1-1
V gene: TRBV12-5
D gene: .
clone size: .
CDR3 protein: CAITTGENTEAFF
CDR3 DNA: TGTGCTATCACAACTGGGGAAAACACTGAAGCTTTCTTT

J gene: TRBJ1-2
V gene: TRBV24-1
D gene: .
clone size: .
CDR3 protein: CATSATHGGYTF
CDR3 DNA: TGTGCCACCAGTGCTACCCATGGGGGCTACACCTTC